This is a list of T cell receptor beta chains from one sample in a study of T cell changes during pregnancy in multiple sclerosis. TCRdb's table, derived via immunoSEQ multiplex PCR, lists solely in-frame clones and lacks some. The sample lists tens of thousands of clones; about 91% were seen once. The starting material was CD8+ T cells from peripheral blood mononuclear cells, obtained after pregnancy. The origin of the receptors is a female donor with multiple sclerosis, enrolled in a pregnancy study. Both conserved end residues are part of each CDR3. A D gene is named only where the DNA matches it firmly. A row's size may be missing; if present it is once, few, many or a size class.

DNA: TGTGCCAGCAGCGTAGACTACAGGGGCCACGAGCAGTACTTC
CDR3: CASSVDYRGHEQYF
J: TRBJ2-7
size: .
V: TRBV9
D: TRBD1

DNA: TGTGCCAGCAGTGCGGGACAGAGCTCCTACAATGAGCAGTTCTTC
CDR3: CASSAGQSSYNEQFF
J: TRBJ2-1
size: .
V: TRBV6-1
D: TRBD1

DNA: TGCGCCAGCAGTCAGAGACAGGACGTTACCGGGGAGCTGTTTTTT
CDR3: CASSQRQDVTGELFF
J: TRBJ2-2
size: .
V: TRBV10-2
D: .

DNA: TGTGCCAGCAGTGAAGCGCTTTGGGTTAGCGGATCCGACGAGCAGTACTTC
CDR3: CASSEALWVSGSDEQYF
J: TRBJ2-7
size: .
V: TRBV2
D: .

DNA: TGTGCCAGCAGCTTGATGGGGCCCGACACCGGGGAGCTGTTTTTT
CDR3: CASSLMGPDTGELFF
J: TRBJ2-2
size: .
V: TRBV7-3
D: .

DNA: TGCGCCAGCAGCCAAGATATGGTGCGGGGGGCCCGCTCCTACAATGAGCAGTTCTTC
CDR3: CASSQDMVRGARSYNEQFF
J: TRBJ2-1
size: once
V: TRBV4-1
D: TRBD2

DNA: TGTGCCATCAGCGACCGGGGACAGGGCCCAGTTACTGAAGCTTTCTTT
CDR3: CAISDRGQGPVTEAFF
J: TRBJ1-1
size: once
V: TRBV10-3
D: TRBD1

DNA: TGCAGCGTCCGAGACAGGGCCTATGGCTACACCTTC
CDR3: CSVRDRAYGYTF
J: TRBJ1-2
size: .
V: TRBV29-1
D: TRBD1

DNA: TGTGCCAGCAGTTTAAGGGGGCATGTGAGCTCCTACGAGCAGTACTTC
CDR3: CASSLRGHVSSYEQYF
J: TRBJ2-7
size: .
V: TRBV27
D: TRBD1

DNA: TGTGCCAGCAGCCCCGGGACTAGCGGGGCTTACGAGCAGTACTTC
CDR3: CASSPGTSGAYEQYF
J: TRBJ2-7
size: once
V: TRBV4-2
D: TRBD2

DNA: TGTGCCAGCAGTTACTCCGTGACAGGGGGCTATGGCTACACCTTC
CDR3: CASSYSVTGGYGYTF
J: TRBJ1-2
size: once
V: TRBV6-5
D: TRBD1

DNA: TGTGCCTGGAGTGCGTTAAGGACTAGCTACACCGGGGAGCTGTTTTTT
CDR3: CAWSALRTSYTGELFF
J: TRBJ2-2
size: .
V: TRBV30
D: TRBD2

DNA: TGTGCCAGCAGTTACTCGTCTTCCAGGGATGATCAGCCCCAGCATTTT
CDR3: CASSYSSSRDDQPQHF
J: TRBJ1-5
size: .
V: TRBV6-6
D: .

DNA: TGTGCCAGCAGCTTGAGAATGCCCCGGGACAGGGGGCTGCTGTATGGCTACACCTTC
CDR3: CASSLRMPRDRGLLYGYTF
J: TRBJ1-2
size: .
V: TRBV27
D: TRBD1

DNA: TGTGCCAGCTCACCGGACAGAATGAACACTGAAGCTTTCTTT
CDR3: CASSPDRMNTEAFF
J: TRBJ1-1
size: .
V: TRBV18
D: .

DNA: TGTGCCAGCAGTTACCAGTCCTACAATGAGCAGTTCTTC
CDR3: CASSYQSYNEQFF
J: TRBJ2-1
size: .
V: TRBV6-5
D: .

DNA: TGTGCCAGTAGTCCTCCAGTACGGAAAAGGGAGAATTCACCCCTCCACTTT
CDR3: CASSPPVRKRENSPLHF
J: TRBJ1-6
size: .
V: TRBV19
D: .

DNA: TGTGCCAGCAGTGTCGGGGGGTTCACCTACGAGCAGTACTTC
CDR3: CASSVGGFTYEQYF
J: TRBJ2-7
size: .
V: TRBV7-6
D: TRBD2

DNA: TGTGCCAGCAGTTTATACCGGGACAGGGGATACGGCTACACCTTC
CDR3: CASSLYRDRGYGYTF
J: TRBJ1-2
size: .
V: TRBV28
D: TRBD1

DNA: TGTGCCAGCAGCCCTCGGGACAGGGTGTACGAGCAGTACTTC
CDR3: CASSPRDRVYEQYF
J: TRBJ2-7
size: .
V: TRBV9
D: TRBD1

DNA: TGTGCCAGCAGTTTTAAATCTCGTTTGAGGGAAGCTTTCTTT
CDR3: CASSFKSRLREAFF
J: TRBJ1-1
size: once
V: TRBV27
D: .

DNA: TGTGCCAGCAGCCCGTGGGGGGGAAGCTCTGGGGCCAACGTCCTGACTTTC
CDR3: CASSPWGGSSGANVLTF
J: TRBJ2-6
size: .
V: TRBV13
D: TRBD2

DNA: TGTGCCAGCAGCCTGTCAGGTGGGGAGCTGTTTTTT
CDR3: CASSLSGGELFF
J: TRBJ2-2
size: .
V: TRBV9
D: .

DNA: TGCGCCAGCAGCCAAGGTTTGGGCGGGGGGGCCAATGAGCAGTTCTTC
CDR3: CASSQGLGGGANEQFF
J: TRBJ2-1
size: once
V: TRBV4-1
D: TRBD2

DNA: TGTGCCAGTATGGCCGGGACAGGCCTCTACGAGCAGTACTTC
CDR3: CASMAGTGLYEQYF
J: TRBJ2-7
size: once
V: TRBV27
D: TRBD1

DNA: TGTGCCAGCTTAACCCGTTCCCCGCAGGGCCCAGGGGCGACTGAAGCTTTCTTT
CDR3: CASLTRSPQGPGATEAFF
J: TRBJ1-1
size: .
V: TRBV27
D: .

DNA: TGCGCCAGCAGCCCATCCGGTCCCGGCGAGCAGTACTTC
CDR3: CASSPSGPGEQYF
J: TRBJ2-7
size: .
V: TRBV5-1
D: .

DNA: TGTGCCAGCAGTTTATCTGGCCCTAGCTATGGCTACACCTTC
CDR3: CASSLSGPSYGYTF
J: TRBJ1-2
size: .
V: TRBV27
D: .

DNA: TGTGCCAGCAGCTCCGGACTAGTCGGGGAGCTGTTTTTT
CDR3: CASSSGLVGELFF
J: TRBJ2-2
size: .
V: TRBV11-2
D: TRBD2

DNA: TGTGCCAGCAGTCGAAGGGGCGAGCAGTACTTC
CDR3: CASSRRGEQYF
J: TRBJ2-7
size: .
V: TRBV2
D: .

DNA: TGTGCCAGCAGTTACTCCCTCAACACCGGGGAGCTGTTTTTT
CDR3: CASSYSLNTGELFF
J: TRBJ2-2
size: .
V: TRBV6-5
D: .

DNA: TGTGCCAGTAGCCTAGGACAGGGGCGCCAAGAGACCCAGTACTTC
CDR3: CASSLGQGRQETQYF
J: TRBJ2-5
size: .
V: TRBV19
D: TRBD1

DNA: TGCGCCAGCGGAGCGGGCGACTTCCAAGAGACCCAGTACTTC
CDR3: CASGAGDFQETQYF
J: TRBJ2-5
size: .
V: TRBV5-1
D: .

DNA: TGTGCCAGCAGTTTATTTGGGCTAGCGGGAGAGGGTACGCAGTATTTT
CDR3: CASSLFGLAGEGTQYF
J: TRBJ2-3
size: .
V: TRBV28
D: TRBD2

DNA: TGTGCCAGCGGTCTTACAGTGAACACTGAAGCTTTCTTT
CDR3: CASGLTVNTEAFF
J: TRBJ1-1
size: few
V: TRBV7-9
D: .

DNA: TGTGCCAGCAGTTACATGGGCAGGGTGGGTGAAGCTTTCTTT
CDR3: CASSYMGRVGEAFF
J: TRBJ1-1
size: .
V: TRBV27
D: .

DNA: TGTGCCAGCAGCCCCGCGGTGGGCCGAGCGGGAGACCCCCGATCCTACAATGAGCAGTTCTTC
CDR3: CASSPAVGRAGDPRSYNEQFF
J: TRBJ2-1
size: .
V: TRBV4-2
D: TRBD2

DNA: TGCGCCAGCAGCCAAGCGGTCGGGGGCTACACCTTC
CDR3: CASSQAVGGYTF
J: TRBJ1-2
size: .
V: TRBV4-1
D: .

DNA: TGTGCCAGCAGAACTCATGGTTCACCCCTCCACTTT
CDR3: CASRTHGSPLHF
J: TRBJ1-6
size: once
V: TRBV6-5
D: .

DNA: TGTGCCACCCTGAGGGAGGGGGAGAACACCGGGGAGCTGTTTTTT
CDR3: CATLREGENTGELFF
J: TRBJ2-2
size: .
V: TRBV19
D: .

DNA: TGTGCCAGCAGTTTAGCACATGTTGTAACTAATGAAAAACTGTTTTTT
CDR3: CASSLAHVVTNEKLFF
J: TRBJ1-4
size: .
V: TRBV28
D: .

DNA: TGTGCCAGCTCACCACAATATAGGGCCGGCGGGGTCTGGGACTACACCTTC
CDR3: CASSPQYRAGGVWDYTF
J: TRBJ1-2
size: .
V: TRBV18
D: .

DNA: TGTGCCAGCTCCGGAGCTTTCTTT
CDR3: CASSGAFF
J: TRBJ1-1
size: once
V: TRBV6-1
D: .

DNA: TGCAGCGTCGGGGGGACTAGTAGGGAGCAGTTCTTC
CDR3: CSVGGTSREQFF
J: TRBJ2-1
size: .
V: TRBV29-1
D: TRBD2

DNA: TGTGCCAGCAGCTCCTATACTAGCGGGGGCTACTACGAGCAGTACTTC
CDR3: CASSSYTSGGYYEQYF
J: TRBJ2-7
size: .
V: TRBV7-2
D: TRBD2

DNA: TGTGCCAGCACTTTCTCAGCGGTCAACCAGCCCCAGCATTTT
CDR3: CASTFSAVNQPQHF
J: TRBJ1-5
size: .
V: TRBV28
D: .

DNA: TGTGCCATCAGCCAACGCCCGCCGGGACAGGGGGCGCCCCAGCGGCCCCAGCATTTT
CDR3: CAISQRPPGQGAPQRPQHF
J: TRBJ1-5
size: .
V: TRBV10-3
D: TRBD1

DNA: TGCGCCAGCAGCGTCGTGAGTAACACTGAAGCTTTCTTT
CDR3: CASSVVSNTEAFF
J: TRBJ1-1
size: few
V: TRBV5-1
D: .

DNA: TGTGCCAGCAGCCGGGACAGGGGGGACATTCAGTACTTC
CDR3: CASSRDRGDIQYF
J: TRBJ2-4
size: once
V: TRBV7-2
D: TRBD1

DNA: TGTGCCAGCAGCTTGGAGGGGGTGAGGGGGGCCAACGTCCTGACTTTC
CDR3: CASSLEGVRGANVLTF
J: TRBJ2-6
size: .
V: TRBV5-4
D: .

DNA: TGTGCCAGCAGCACGCGGACAGGGGTCACAGATACGCAGTATTTT
CDR3: CASSTRTGVTDTQYF
J: TRBJ2-3
size: .
V: TRBV7-2
D: TRBD1

DNA: TGTGCCAGCAGTTACCTATTAAAGAATGAGCAGTTCTTC
CDR3: CASSYLLKNEQFF
J: TRBJ2-1
size: .
V: TRBV6-6
D: .

DNA: TGTGCCTGGATGAGTCAGGCCACCTATCCATACGAGCAGTACTTC
CDR3: CAWMSQATYPYEQYF
J: TRBJ2-7
size: .
V: TRBV30
D: .

DNA: TGTGCCAGCAGCGCCTCAGGTCAAAACACCGGGGAGCTGTTTTTT
CDR3: CASSASGQNTGELFF
J: TRBJ2-2
size: .
V: TRBV9
D: .